Listed below are T cell receptor beta chains from one sample, sequenced in a study of T cells in Graves' hyperthyroidism and ophthalmopathy. TCRdb called the multiplex PCR reads again in MiXCR, with one record for every CDR3 protein. In the table there are 280,000 or so distinct CDR3 sequences, around 15% of which are singletons. Sequencing was done on a sample of blood. These receptors originate from a woman in her 50s with Graves' hyperthyroidism that later progressed to Graves' ophthalmopathy. Both conserved end residues are part of each CDR3. Fields, in order: clone size, V gene, D gene, J gene, CDR3 DNA, CDR3 protein. A D gene is named only where the DNA matches it firmly. Clone sizes are given selectively: once, few, many, or a class where the clone is expanded.

size: many
V: TRBV28
D: NA
J: TRBJ1-2
DNA: TGTGCCAGCACCTTAGGCGGGGCCGGGATCTATGGCTACACCTTC
CDR3: CASTLGGAGIYGYTF

size: many
V: TRBV20-1
D: TRBD1
J: TRBJ1-2
DNA: TGCAGTGCTAGAGATTTACAGGGGCTTGATGGCTACACCTTC
CDR3: CSARDLQGLDGYTF

size: many
V: TRBV28
D: NA
J: TRBJ2-1
DNA: TGTGCCAGCAGTCCCTACCATGAGCAGTTCTTC
CDR3: CASSPYHEQFF

size: many
V: TRBV7-9
D: TRBD2
J: TRBJ2-1
DNA: TGTGCCAGCAGCCAAGTGGGACTAGAGTCAGAGCAGTTCTTC
CDR3: CASSQVGLESEQFF

size: many
V: TRBV6-1
D: NA
J: TRBJ2-1
DNA: TGTGCCAGCAAGGGCGTTTACTCCTACAATGAGCAGTTCTTC
CDR3: CASKGVYSYNEQFF

size: NA
V: TRBV7-3
D: NA
J: TRBJ2-3
DNA: TGTGCCAGCAGCTTAGGCCCGGGGGCGCGGGATACGCAGTATTTT
CDR3: CASSLGPGARDTQYF

size: many
V: TRBV7-9
D: NA
J: TRBJ2-6
DNA: TGTGCCAGCAGCTCCAGACAGATCACCTCTGGGGCCAACGTCCTGACTTTC
CDR3: CASSSRQITSGANVLTF

size: many
V: TRBV28
D: NA
J: TRBJ1-5
DNA: TGTGCCAGCAGCTCTTATACAGGGTTGGGTAATCAGCCCCAGCATTTT
CDR3: CASSSYTGLGNQPQHF

size: NA
V: TRBV6-1
D: TRBD1
J: TRBJ2-7
DNA: TGTGCCAGCACCGTTGACAGGGAACTGGGCGAGCAGTACTTC
CDR3: CASTVDRELGEQYF

size: few
V: TRBV5-6
D: NA
J: TRBJ1-2
DNA: TGTGCCAGCAGCTTGTTTGGGTATGGCTACACCTTC
CDR3: CASSLFGYGYTF

size: few
V: TRBV24-1
D: NA
J: TRBJ2-2
DNA: TGTGCCACCAGTGAGTCGTGGGGGGCAAACACCGGGGAGCTGTTTTTT
CDR3: CATSESWGANTGELFF

size: many
V: TRBV7-3
D: NA
J: TRBJ2-3
DNA: TGTGCCAGCAGCTTAAGCGGTGCCCGTGGCACAGATACGCAGTATTTT
CDR3: CASSLSGARGTDTQYF

size: NA
V: TRBV29-1
D: TRBD2
J: TRBJ2-1
DNA: TGCAGCGTTGGGGGTCTAGCGGGAGTGGGGCGCTCCTACAATGAGCAGTTCTTC
CDR3: CSVGGLAGVGRSYNEQFF

size: NA
V: TRBV12-3/TRBV12-4
D: TRBD2
J: TRBJ2-5
DNA: TGTGCCAGCAGTGCCAGCGGGAGCCCGGATGTGGAGACCCAGTACTTC
CDR3: CASSASGSPDVETQYF

size: NA
V: TRBV5-8
D: NA
J: TRBJ2-1
DNA: TGTGCCAGCAGCTTGGCCGGGGGCTCCAATGAGCAGTTCTTC
CDR3: CASSLAGGSNEQFF

size: few
V: TRBV27
D: NA
J: TRBJ1-1
DNA: TGTGCCAGCAGTCCTCACCCGACAGGGAACACTGAAGCTTTCTTT
CDR3: CASSPHPTGNTEAFF

size: many
V: TRBV29-1
D: TRBD1
J: TRBJ2-3
DNA: TGCAGCGCCCGGGACAGAGTTAGGGCAGATACGCAGTATTTT
CDR3: CSARDRVRADTQYF

size: few
V: TRBV12-3/TRBV12-4
D: NA
J: TRBJ1-1
DNA: TGTGCCAGCAGTTTAGGGGAAGGGACGGGAGCTTTCTTT
CDR3: CASSLGEGTGAFF

size: many
V: TRBV20-1
D: TRBD2
J: TRBJ2-7
DNA: TGCAGTGCTCCCCGTAGTGGTAGCGGGAGCAACGAGCAGTACTTC
CDR3: CSAPRSGSGSNEQYF

size: many
V: TRBV5-1
D: TRBD1
J: TRBJ2-6
DNA: TGCGCCAGCAGCCCGACAGGGTCTGGGGCCAACGTCCTGACTTTC
CDR3: CASSPTGSGANVLTF

size: NA
V: TRBV7-9
D: TRBD2
J: TRBJ2-7
DNA: TGTGCCAGCAGCCCAACAGGACTAGCGGGAGGAGAGCAGTACTTC
CDR3: CASSPTGLAGGEQYF

size: NA
V: TRBV6-1
D: TRBD1
J: TRBJ2-2
DNA: TGTGCCAGCACCACAGGACAGGGTAGAGGTCGGAGGGAGCTGTTTTTT
CDR3: CASTTGQGRGRRELFF

size: many
V: TRBV2
D: TRBD1
J: TRBJ2-3
DNA: TGTGCCAGCAGCTACAGGGGTCCAGATACGCAGTATTTT
CDR3: CASSYRGPDTQYF

size: NA
V: TRBV5-1
D: TRBD1
J: TRBJ2-7
DNA: TGCGCCAGCAGCGAGGGACAGGACGAGCAGTACTTC
CDR3: CASSEGQDEQYF

size: few
V: TRBV19
D: NA
J: TRBJ2-3
DNA: TGTGCCAGTAAAGCTACTCGCAACACAGATACGCAGTATTTT
CDR3: CASKATRNTDTQYF

size: few
V: TRBV20-1
D: TRBD1
J: TRBJ2-5
DNA: TGCAGTGCTAGAGAACCGACAGGGGAAGAGACCCAGTACTTC
CDR3: CSAREPTGEETQYF

size: many
V: TRBV3-1
D: TRBD1
J: TRBJ2-3
DNA: TGTGCCAGCAGCCAGGGACCCGGGACAGGTTCGTCAGATACGCAGTATTTT
CDR3: CASSQGPGTGSSDTQYF

size: many
V: TRBV11-2
D: NA
J: TRBJ2-7
DNA: TGTGCCAGCAGCCCTGGTAAAGGGAACGAGCAGTACTTC
CDR3: CASSPGKGNEQYF

size: many
V: TRBV20-1
D: TRBD2
J: TRBJ2-1
DNA: TGCAGTGCTAGAGATGACGCGGGAGGGAATGAGCAGTTCTTC
CDR3: CSARDDAGGNEQFF

size: few
V: TRBV4-2
D: NA
J: TRBJ2-1
DNA: TGTGCCAGCAGCCACGGGGACTTGTTATACAATGAGCAGTTCTTC
CDR3: CASSHGDLLYNEQFF

size: few
V: TRBV7-9
D: NA
J: TRBJ2-5
DNA: TGTGCCAGCAGCCTAGGGTATGGACCCCAAGAGACCCAGTACTTC
CDR3: CASSLGYGPQETQYF

size: few
V: TRBV18
D: TRBD1
J: TRBJ2-5
DNA: TGTGCCAGCTCACCTAGATGGGCAGGGGGTCAGGAGACCCAGTACTTC
CDR3: CASSPRWAGGQETQYF

size: NA
V: TRBV11-3
D: NA
J: TRBJ2-3
DNA: TGTGCCAGCAGCAGAGGGGCAGGGTTGACAGATACGCAGTATTTT
CDR3: CASSRGAGLTDTQYF

size: NA
V: TRBV29-1
D: NA
J: TRBJ2-3
DNA: TGCAGCGTTGAAAGCGGAGATACGCAGTATTTT
CDR3: CSVESGDTQYF

size: many
V: TRBV20-1
D: NA
J: TRBJ1-2
DNA: TGCAGTGCGAAAGCGGACTTAAACCCTAACTATGGCTACACCTTC
CDR3: CSAKADLNPNYGYTF

size: NA
V: TRBV6-1
D: NA
J: TRBJ1-2
DNA: TGTGCCAGCACGCCGAGGTTGGCTTATGGCTACACCTTC
CDR3: CASTPRLAYGYTF

size: many
V: TRBV13
D: TRBD1
J: TRBJ2-7
DNA: TGTGCCAGCAGCCGCGGACAGGGCCAACTAGGATACGAGCAGTACTTC
CDR3: CASSRGQGQLGYEQYF

size: few
V: TRBV29-1
D: NA
J: TRBJ1-2
DNA: TGCAGCGTTGAAAGCCCCTATGGCTACACCTTC
CDR3: CSVESPYGYTF

size: many
V: TRBV7-9
D: NA
J: TRBJ2-1
DNA: TGTGCCAGCAGCTGGGGCTTGAGCTCCTACAATGAGCAGTTCTTC
CDR3: CASSWGLSSYNEQFF

size: many
V: TRBV6-1
D: NA
J: TRBJ1-1
DNA: TGTGCCAGCAGAGATATCAGGGAGAACACTGAAGCTTTCTTT
CDR3: CASRDIRENTEAFF

size: many
V: TRBV7-9
D: NA
J: TRBJ2-5
DNA: TGTGCCAGCAGCTATGGGAACGGGGAGACCCAGTACTTC
CDR3: CASSYGNGETQYF

size: NA
V: TRBV6-4
D: NA
J: TRBJ2-1
DNA: TGTGCCAGCAGTGACGGGGGAGCCTCCGTTGAGCAGTTCTTC
CDR3: CASSDGGASVEQFF